The 7 T cell receptor beta chains reported below all come from one sample, sequenced in a study of cytomegalovirus exposure and HLA in healthy donors. Clones were read by immunoSEQ multiplex PCR, and TCRdb kept only the in-frame ones, dropping some. Counted here are about 120,000 clones, approximately 81% occurring once; the ten biggest clones make up roughly 2%. Sequenced material: PBMCs. These receptors originate from a woman aged 30 to 39 in good health and CMV-seronegative.

The J gene is TRBJ1-6, the V gene TRBV11-3, with TRBD1 matching 9 bases. From germline, CDR1 is SGHNT and CDR2 YENEEA. CDR3 length: 16 amino acids. Trimming took 4 bases from V and 6 from J; bases not matched to a gene: 7. The CDR3 DNA follows: TGTGCCAGCAGCTCATCAGGGACAGGGAGTAATTCACCCCTCCACTTT. Amino acids: CASSSSGTGSNSPLHF.

V usage is TRBV11-2 and J usage is TRBJ2-6, with D uncertain. Germline loops: CDR1 SGHAT, CDR2 FQNNGV. This CDR3 region has 16 residues. Between the trimmed V and J ends, which lost 5 bases and 0 bases, there was a span of 11 bases. CDR3 loop: CASSLLLLSGANVLTF. CDR3 DNA sequence: TGTGCCAGCAGCCTCCTGTTACTCTCTGGGGCCAACGTCCTGACTTTC.

V usage is TRBV27 and J usage is TRBJ1-5; the D gene is possibly TRBD1 (6 bases). Trimming left V 1 base short and J 4 bases short, with 8 bases between. Per germline, CDR1 MNHEY and CDR2 SMNVEV (reference sequence). This CDR3 is built from 14 residues. The CDR3 here is CASSLWGPNQPQHF. CDR3 nucleotide sequence: TGTGCCAGCAGTTTATGGGGGCCAAATCAGCCCCAGCATTTT.

The CDR3 nucleotides read TGCGCCAGCAGCCCAACACTAGCGGGGGGCCGAGGAGATACGCAGTATTTT. Translated: CASSPTLAGGRGDTQYF. This rearrangement joins TRBV5-1 to TRBJ2-3; 12 positions match TRBD2. Germline CDR1 and CDR2: SGHRS and YFSETQ. The CDR3 totals 17 residues. Unmatched junction bases numbered 11, after V lost 4 bases and J lost 5 bases.

This rearrangement joins TRBV18 to TRBJ2-7, with 13 positions matching TRBD2. Per germline, CDR1 KGHSH and CDR2 LQKENI. The CDR3 contains 15 residues. V lost 3 bases and J lost 3; bases outside the gene matches: 2. The CDR3 reads CASSPGTSGVYEQYF. The CDR3 nucleotides are TGTGCCAGCTCACCCGGGACTAGCGGGGTCTACGAGCAGTACTTC.

The chain couples TRBV28 to TRBJ2-5, with D uncertain. The CDR3 contains 15 residues. CDR1 MDHEN and CDR2 SYDVKM come from the germline V gene. Between the trimmed V and J ends, which lost 2 bases and 1 base, there was a span of 11 bases. CDR3 sequence: CASSLAGSTQETQYF. In DNA, the CDR3 is TGTGCCAGCAGTTTAGCAGGTTCAACCCAAGAGACCCAGTACTTC.

The chain couples TRBV6-5 to TRBJ2-6; D unresolved. CDR1 MNHEY and CDR2 SVGAGI come from the germline V gene. Between the trimmed V and J ends, which lost 2 bases and 0 bases, there was a span of 5 bases. This CDR3 has 15 residues. The CDR3 DNA is TGTGCCAGCAGTTACGAGGACTCTGGGGCCAACGTCCTGACTTTC. Translating gives CASSYEDSGANVLTF.